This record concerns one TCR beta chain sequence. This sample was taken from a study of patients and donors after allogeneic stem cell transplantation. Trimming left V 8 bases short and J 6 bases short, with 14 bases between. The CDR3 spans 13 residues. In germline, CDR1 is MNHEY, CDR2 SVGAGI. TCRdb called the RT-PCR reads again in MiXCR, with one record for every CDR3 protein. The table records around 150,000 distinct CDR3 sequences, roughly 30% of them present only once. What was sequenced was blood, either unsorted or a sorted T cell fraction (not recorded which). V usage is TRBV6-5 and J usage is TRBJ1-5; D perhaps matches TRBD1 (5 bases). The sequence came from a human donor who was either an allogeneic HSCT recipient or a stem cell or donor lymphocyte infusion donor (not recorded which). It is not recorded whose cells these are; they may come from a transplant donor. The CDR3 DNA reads TGTGCCAGCCAAAATGGACACAGTCAGCCCCAGCATTTT. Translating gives CASQNGHSQPQHF.